Listed below are T cell receptor beta chains from one sample, sequenced in a study of blood T cell repertoires in COVID-19. Some clones are missing from TCRdb's copy, which holds only in-frame ones; the method was immunoSEQ multiplex PCR. The table shows about 240,000 clones, with around 82% occurring only once. What was sequenced was peripheral blood. These receptors originate from a woman between 65 and 79 years old with acute or convalescent COVID-19. Each CDR3 is given with its conserved first and last residue. The order of the fields is clone size, V gene, J gene, D gene, CDR3 protein, CDR3 DNA. The D gene is left open where the match is weak. Expanded clones get a size class; other rows say once, few or many, or leave the size out.

clone size: few
V gene: TRBV30
J gene: TRBJ2-1
D gene: .
CDR3 protein: CAWSGQPGPFEQFF
CDR3 DNA: TGTGCCTGGAGCGGACAGCCGGGACCTTTTGAGCAGTTCTTC

clone size: .
V gene: TRBV6-5
J gene: TRBJ2-7
D gene: .
CDR3 protein: CATCVGGLNEQYF
CDR3 DNA: TGTGCCACTTGTGTTGGGGGCCTTAACGAGCAGTACTTC

clone size: .
V gene: TRBV6-5
J gene: TRBJ1-5
D gene: .
CDR3 protein: CASSTGSGQPQHF
CDR3 DNA: TGTGCCAGCAGCACGGGGTCCGGTCAGCCCCAGCATTTT

clone size: .
V gene: TRBV5-1
J gene: TRBJ1-1
D gene: .
CDR3 protein: CASSLDLGANTEAFF
CDR3 DNA: TGCGCCAGCAGCTTGGATCTGGGGGCGAACACTGAAGCTTTCTTT

clone size: .
V gene: TRBV30
J gene: TRBJ1-3
D gene: .
CDR3 protein: CAWTRGNSGNTIYF
CDR3 DNA: TGTGCCTGGACCAGGGGCAACTCTGGAAACACCATATATTTT

clone size: .
V gene: TRBV4-3
J gene: TRBJ1-3
D gene: .
CDR3 protein: CASSQDWAALSSGNTIYF
CDR3 DNA: TGCGCCAGCAGCCAAGATTGGGCTGCACTGAGCTCTGGAAACACCATATATTTT

clone size: .
V gene: TRBV29-1
J gene: TRBJ1-5
D gene: .
CDR3 protein: CSVGQDAYQPQHF
CDR3 DNA: TGCAGCGTTGGACAGGACGCGTATCAGCCCCAGCATTTT

clone size: .
V gene: TRBV6-5
J gene: TRBJ2-7
D gene: .
CDR3 protein: CASSALGYEQYF
CDR3 DNA: TGTGCCAGCTCGGCCCTCGGGTACGAGCAGTACTTC

clone size: .
V gene: TRBV4-3
J gene: TRBJ2-3
D gene: TRBD2
CDR3 protein: CASSQDGTAGVGTDTQYF
CDR3 DNA: TGCGCCAGCAGCCAAGATGGGACGGCGGGGGTAGGCACAGATACGCAGTATTTT

clone size: once
V gene: TRBV18
J gene: TRBJ1-6
D gene: TRBD1
CDR3 protein: CASSPPTGGNSPLHF
CDR3 DNA: TGTGCCAGCTCACCGCCGACAGGGGGTAATTCACCCCTCCACTTT

clone size: .
V gene: TRBV3-1/TRBV3-2
J gene: TRBJ1-6
D gene: .
CDR3 protein: CASSQILGGRYNSPLHF
CDR3 DNA: TGTGCCAGCAGCCAAATATTGGGGGGTAGGTATAATTCACCCCTCCACTTT

clone size: few
V gene: TRBV6-5
J gene: TRBJ1-6
D gene: .
CDR3 protein: CASERSQNSPLHF
CDR3 DNA: TGTGCCAGCGAGAGGAGTCAAAATTCACCCCTCCACTTT

clone size: few
V gene: TRBV29-1
J gene: TRBJ1-1
D gene: .
CDR3 protein: CSVEVGRGTEAFF
CDR3 DNA: TGCAGCGTTGAGGTCGGGAGGGGCACTGAAGCTTTCTTT

clone size: few
V gene: TRBV6-6
J gene: TRBJ1-4
D gene: .
CDR3 protein: CASSPVGGRNEKLFF
CDR3 DNA: TGTGCCAGCAGCCCCGTGGGGGGGCGGAATGAAAAACTGTTTTTT

clone size: .
V gene: TRBV28
J gene: TRBJ2-3
D gene: TRBD2
CDR3 protein: CASFRGGLNTDTQYF
CDR3 DNA: TGTGCCAGCTTTCGGGGGGGGCTGAACACAGATACGCAGTATTTT

clone size: few
V gene: TRBV30
J gene: TRBJ1-5
D gene: .
CDR3 protein: CAWSKGTGNQPQHF
CDR3 DNA: TGTGCCTGGAGTAAAGGGACTGGTAATCAGCCCCAGCATTTT